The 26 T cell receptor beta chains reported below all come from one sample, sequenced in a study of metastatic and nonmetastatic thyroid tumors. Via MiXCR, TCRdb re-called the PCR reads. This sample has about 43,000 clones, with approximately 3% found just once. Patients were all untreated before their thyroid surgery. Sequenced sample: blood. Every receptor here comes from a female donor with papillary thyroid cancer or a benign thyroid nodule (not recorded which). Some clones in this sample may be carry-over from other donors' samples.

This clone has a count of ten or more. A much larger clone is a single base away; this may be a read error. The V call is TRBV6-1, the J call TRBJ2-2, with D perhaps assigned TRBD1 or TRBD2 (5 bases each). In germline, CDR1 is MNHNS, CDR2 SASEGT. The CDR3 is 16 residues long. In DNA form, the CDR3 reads TGTGCCAGCAGGACGCAGCGAGGGGCCGGGGTCGGGGAGCCGTTTTTT. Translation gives CASRTQRGAGVGEPFF.

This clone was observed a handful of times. CDR3 sequence reads: CASSFATSGNNEQFF. The CDR3 DNA reads TGCGCCAGCAGCTTCGCAACTAGCGGGAACAATGAGCAGTTCTTC. The rearrangement joins TRBV5-1 to TRBJ2-1; TRBD2 matches 10 bases. V lost 2 bases and J lost 5; bases outside the gene matches: 4. CDR3 length equals 15 residues. Germline V gives CDR1 SGHRS, CDR2 YFSETQ.

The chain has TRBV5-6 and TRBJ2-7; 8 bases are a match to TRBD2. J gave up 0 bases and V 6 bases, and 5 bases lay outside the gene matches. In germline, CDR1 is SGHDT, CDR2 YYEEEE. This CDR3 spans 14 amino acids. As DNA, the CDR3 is TGTGCCAGCATCTCGGGAGGGAGCTCCTACGAGCAGTACTTC. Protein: CASISGGSSYEQYF.

The CDR3 region has the DNA TGTGCCAGCAGTTACAGGGCGTATTCACCCCTCCACTTT. Its translation is CASSYRAYSPLHF. The chain links TRBV6-5 to TRBJ1-6; D remains ambiguous. The length of the CDR3 is 13 residues. Germline CDR1 and CDR2: MNHEY and SVGAGI. Trimming pared 2 bases from V and 8 bases from J, leaving 7 bases between.

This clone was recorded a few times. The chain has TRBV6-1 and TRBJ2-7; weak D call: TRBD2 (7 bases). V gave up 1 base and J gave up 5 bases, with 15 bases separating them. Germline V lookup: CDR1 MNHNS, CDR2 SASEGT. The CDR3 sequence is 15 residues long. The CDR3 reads CASSEEEGGRNEQYF. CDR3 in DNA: TGTGCCAGCAGTGAAGAAGAGGGGGGGCGCAACGAGCAGTACTTC.

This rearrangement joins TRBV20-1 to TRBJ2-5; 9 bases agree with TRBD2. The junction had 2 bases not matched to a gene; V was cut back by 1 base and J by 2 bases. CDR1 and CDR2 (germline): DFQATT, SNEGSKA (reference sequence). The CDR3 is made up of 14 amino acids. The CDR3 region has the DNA TGCAGTGCTAGAGTGACTAGCGGTCAAGAGACCCAGTACTTC. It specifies CSARVTSGQETQYF.

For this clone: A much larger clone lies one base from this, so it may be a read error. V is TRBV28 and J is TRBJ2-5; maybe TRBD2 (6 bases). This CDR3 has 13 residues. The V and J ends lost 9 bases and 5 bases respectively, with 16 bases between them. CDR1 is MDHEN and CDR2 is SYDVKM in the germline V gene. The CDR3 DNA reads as TGTGCCAGAACCGTGGGGGGTACGGAGACCCAGTACTTC. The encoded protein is CARTVGGTETQYF.

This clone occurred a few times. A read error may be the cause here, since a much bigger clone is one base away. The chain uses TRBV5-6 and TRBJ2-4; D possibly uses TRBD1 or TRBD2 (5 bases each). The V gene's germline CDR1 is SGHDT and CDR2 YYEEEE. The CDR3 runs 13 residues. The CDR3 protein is CASSLRLEGTGDF. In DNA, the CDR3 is TGTGCCAGCAGCTTACGCCTAGAGGGAACAGGAGACTTC.

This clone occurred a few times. CDR3 in DNA: TGTGCCAGCAGTTCTAGCGGGAGTGTTTACGAGCAGTACTTC. It encodes CASSSSGSVYEQYF. The J gene is TRBJ2-7, the V gene TRBV6-2 or TRBV6-3; 10 nucleotides agree with TRBD2. CDR1 is MNHEY, CDR2 SVGEGT, per germline. This CDR3 is built from 14 residues. Trimming took 4 bases from V and 4 from J; bases not matched to a gene: 4.

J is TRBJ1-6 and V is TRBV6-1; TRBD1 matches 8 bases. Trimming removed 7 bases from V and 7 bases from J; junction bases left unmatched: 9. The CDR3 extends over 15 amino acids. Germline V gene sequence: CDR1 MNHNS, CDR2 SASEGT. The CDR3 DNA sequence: TGTGCCAGCACCTCAAGACAGGGGAGAAATTCACCCCTCCACTTT. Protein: CASTSRQGRNSPLHF.

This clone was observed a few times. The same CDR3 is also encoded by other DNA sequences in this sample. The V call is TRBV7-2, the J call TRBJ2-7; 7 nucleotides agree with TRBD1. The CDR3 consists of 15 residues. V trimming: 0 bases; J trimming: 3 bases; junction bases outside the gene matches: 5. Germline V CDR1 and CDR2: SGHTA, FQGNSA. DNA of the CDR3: TGTGCCAGCAGCTTAGCTGGGGACAGCTTCTACGAGCAGTACTTC. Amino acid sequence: CASSLAGDSFYEQYF.

The DNA for the CDR3 is TGTGCCAGCAGCTTACCCCCGGTGACGGGGAACACTGAAGCTTTCTTT. Its translation is CASSLPPVTGNTEAFF. The rearrangement links TRBV11-2 to TRBJ1-1; D call uncertain. The ends were cut back, 2 bases at V and 1 base at J, with 14 bases in the middle. Germline V gives CDR1 SGHAT, CDR2 FQNNGV. The CDR3 covers 16 residues.

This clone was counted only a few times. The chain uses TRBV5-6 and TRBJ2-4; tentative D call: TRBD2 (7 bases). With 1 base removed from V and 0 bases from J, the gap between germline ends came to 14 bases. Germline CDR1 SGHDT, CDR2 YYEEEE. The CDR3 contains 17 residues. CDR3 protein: CASSLYGGGGAKNIQYF. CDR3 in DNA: TGTGCCAGCAGCTTGTACGGGGGAGGGGGAGCCAAAAACATTCAGTACTTC.

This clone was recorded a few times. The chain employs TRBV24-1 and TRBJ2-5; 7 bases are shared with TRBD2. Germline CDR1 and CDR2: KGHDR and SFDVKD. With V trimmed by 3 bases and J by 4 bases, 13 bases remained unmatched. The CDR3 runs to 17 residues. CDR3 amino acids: CATSDGPRRGGGETQYF. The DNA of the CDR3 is TGTGCCACCAGTGATGGCCCACGGCGTGGGGGGGGAGAGACCCAGTACTTC.

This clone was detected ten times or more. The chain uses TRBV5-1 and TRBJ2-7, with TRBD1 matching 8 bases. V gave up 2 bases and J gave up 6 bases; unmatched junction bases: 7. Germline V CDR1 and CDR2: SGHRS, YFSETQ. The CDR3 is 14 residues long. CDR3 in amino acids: CASSLGTGVSEQYF. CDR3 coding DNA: TGCGCCAGCAGCTTAGGGACAGGCGTCTCCGAGCAGTACTTC.

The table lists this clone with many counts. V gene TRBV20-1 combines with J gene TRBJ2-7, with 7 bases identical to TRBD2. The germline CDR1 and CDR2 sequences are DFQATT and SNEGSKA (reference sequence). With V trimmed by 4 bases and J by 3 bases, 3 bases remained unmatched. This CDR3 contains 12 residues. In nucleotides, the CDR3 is TGCAGTGCTACCGGGACTAACTACGAGCAGTACTTC. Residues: CSATGTNYEQYF.

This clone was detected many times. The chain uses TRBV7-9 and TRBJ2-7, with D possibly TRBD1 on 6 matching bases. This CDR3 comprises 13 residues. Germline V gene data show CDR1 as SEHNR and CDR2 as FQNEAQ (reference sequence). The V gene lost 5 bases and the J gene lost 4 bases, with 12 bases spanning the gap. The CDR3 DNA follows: TGTGCCAGCAGCACCGGACAGTCATACGAGCAGTACTTC. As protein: CASSTGQSYEQYF.

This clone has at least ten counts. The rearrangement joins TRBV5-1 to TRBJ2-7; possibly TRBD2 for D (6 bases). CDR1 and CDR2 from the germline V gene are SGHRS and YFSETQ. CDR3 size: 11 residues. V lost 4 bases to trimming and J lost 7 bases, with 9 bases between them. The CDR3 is CASSAGLEQYF. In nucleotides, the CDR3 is TGCGCCAGCAGCGCGGGACTTGAGCAGTACTTC.

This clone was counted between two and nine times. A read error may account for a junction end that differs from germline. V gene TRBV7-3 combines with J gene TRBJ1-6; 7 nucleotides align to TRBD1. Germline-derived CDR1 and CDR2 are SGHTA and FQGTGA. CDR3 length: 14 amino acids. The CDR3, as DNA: TGTGCCAGCAGCCGGGACAGATATAATTCACCCCTCTACTTT. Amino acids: CASSRDRYNSPLYF.

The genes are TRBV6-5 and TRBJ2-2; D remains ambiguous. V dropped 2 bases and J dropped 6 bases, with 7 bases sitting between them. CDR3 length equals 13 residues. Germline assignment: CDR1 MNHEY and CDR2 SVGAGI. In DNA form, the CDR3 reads TGTGCCAGCAGTTACCCTAATGCCGGGGAGCTGTTTTTT. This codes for CASSYPNAGELFF.

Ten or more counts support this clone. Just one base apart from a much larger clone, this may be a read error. CDR3 in DNA: TGTGCCAGCGGTTTTGACACCTATAATTCACCCCTCCACTTT. It is translated as CASGFDTYNSPLHF. The chain employs TRBV12-3 or TRBV12-4 and TRBJ1-6; D not resolved. The CDR3 totals 14 residues.

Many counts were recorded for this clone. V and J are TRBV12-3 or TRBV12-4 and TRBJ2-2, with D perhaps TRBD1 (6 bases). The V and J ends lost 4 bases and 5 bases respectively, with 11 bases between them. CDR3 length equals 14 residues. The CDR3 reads CASSWVQGTGELFF. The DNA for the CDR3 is TGTGCCAGCAGTTGGGTTCAGGGGACCGGGGAGCTGTTTTTT.

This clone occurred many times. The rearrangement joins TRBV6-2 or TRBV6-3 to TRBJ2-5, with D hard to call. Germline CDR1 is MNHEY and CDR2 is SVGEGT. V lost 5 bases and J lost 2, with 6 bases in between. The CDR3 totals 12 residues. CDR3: CASSDVQETQYF. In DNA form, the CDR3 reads TGTGCCAGCAGTGACGTTCAAGAGACCCAGTACTTC.

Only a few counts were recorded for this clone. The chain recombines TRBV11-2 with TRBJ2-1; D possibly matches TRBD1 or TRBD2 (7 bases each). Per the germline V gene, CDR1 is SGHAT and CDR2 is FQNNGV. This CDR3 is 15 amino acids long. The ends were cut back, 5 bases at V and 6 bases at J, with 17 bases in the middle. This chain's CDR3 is CASSKGGGRGNEQFF. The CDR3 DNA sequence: TGTGCCAGCAGCAAAGGGGGCGGGAGAGGCAATGAGCAGTTCTTC.

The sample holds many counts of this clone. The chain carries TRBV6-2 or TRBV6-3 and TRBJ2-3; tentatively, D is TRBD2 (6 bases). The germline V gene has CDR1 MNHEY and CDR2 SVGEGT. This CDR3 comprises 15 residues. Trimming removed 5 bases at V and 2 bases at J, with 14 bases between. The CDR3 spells CASSPGGRDTDTQYF. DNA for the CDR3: TGTGCCAGCAGTCCCGGTGGGCGGGACACAGATACGCAGTATTTT.

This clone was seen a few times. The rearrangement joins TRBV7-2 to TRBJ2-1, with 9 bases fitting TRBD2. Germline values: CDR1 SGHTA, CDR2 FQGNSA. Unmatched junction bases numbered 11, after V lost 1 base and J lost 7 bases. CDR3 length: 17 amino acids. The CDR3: CASSLVGASGDPNEQFF. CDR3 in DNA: TGTGCCAGCAGCTTAGTTGGGGCTAGCGGGGACCCAAATGAGCAGTTCTTC.